This T cell receptor beta chain was found in a study of blood T cell repertoires in COVID-19. About the research overall: Spain, Italy and the United States supplied samples that represented acute and convalescent COVID-19.

In the original analysis: Amplified reference gene primers provided the basis for estimating nucleated cell counts. Assay: immunoSEQ multiplex PCR; the TCRdb copy retains only in-frame clones and omits some. V and J calls and clone size are copied from that table; D and trimming were computed from the DNA. The repertoire consists of around 310,000 clones, with nearly 90% occurring once and the leading ten covering 0.8% to 1.3%. This CDR3 comprises 15 residues. CDR1 LNHDA and CDR2 SQIVND come from the germline V gene (reference sequence). With 3 bases clipped from V and 7 bases from J, the junction kept 3 bases outside the gene matches. It was during active infection that Seattle patients were enrolled and then longitudinally followed.

Sample: peripheral blood. The chain joins TRBV19 to TRBJ1-6; TRBD1 aligns across 10 bases. This TCR was recovered from a woman aged 40 to 55 with COVID-19, enrolled during active disease. Here the CDR3 DNA reads TGTGCCAGTAGTATGGGACAGGGGAGCAATTCACCCCTCCACTTT. Protein: CASSMGQGSNSPLHF. The complete variable domain, with remaining parts taken from reference TRBV19 and TRBJ1-6, reads DGGITQSPKYLFRKEGQNVTLSCEQNLNHDAMYWYRQDPGQGLRLIYYSQIVNDFQKGDIAEGYSVSREKKESFPLTVTSAQKNPTAFYLCASSMGQGSNSPLHFGNGTRLTVT.